A single sample is the source of the 18 T cell receptor beta chains below, sequenced in a study of vaccination effects on CD4 cells after COVID-19. Sequencing used immunoSEQ multiplex PCR; TCRdb keeps in-frame clones, though not all of them. Of around 79,000 clones in the sample, 74% were seen once. The antigens of these receptors remain unknown. Peptide-pool stimulation followed by sequencing identified expanded antigen-specific CD4+ clonotypes in the ViraFEST assay. Having been cultured for around ten days, the cells underwent CD4+ T cell isolation. Specimen: CD4+ T cells from PBMCs cultured with HCoV-229E spike peptides, collected before COVID-19 vaccination. The origin of the receptors is a human donor who received a COVID-19 vaccine.

The sample holds one count of this clone. The CDR3 here is CASKWTGRTGELFF. As DNA, the CDR3 is TGTGCCAGCAAGTGGACAGGGCGGACCGGGGAGCTGTTTTTT. The chain recombines TRBV6-5 with TRBJ2-2; 8 bases line up with TRBD1. Germline CDR1 and CDR2: MNHEY and SVGAGI. Unmatched junction bases numbered 6, after V lost 7 bases and J lost 5 bases. This CDR3 region has 14 residues.

CDR3 residues: CASSLPLSGNTIYF. Written as DNA, the CDR3 is TGTGCCAGCAGCCTACCACTCTCTGGAAACACCATATATTTT. The rearrangement links TRBV3-1 (or the pseudogene TRBV3-2) to TRBJ1-3, with no clear D. V was trimmed by 4 bases and J by 0 bases, leaving 7 bases between them. The CDR3 is made up of 14 amino acids. CDR1 is LGHDT, CDR2 YNNKEL, per germline (reference sequence).

The J gene is TRBJ2-4, the V gene TRBV6-2 or TRBV6-3; no clear D. V was clipped by 3 bases and J by 1 base, with 19 bases between them. The CDR3 spans 18 residues. The germline V gene encodes CDR1 MNHEY and CDR2 SVGEGT. The CDR3 region has the DNA TGTGCCAGCAGTTATTCGTTTGGGGTGGCTTTGGCCAAAAACATTCAGTACTTC. It yields the protein CASSYSFGVALAKNIQYF.

The chain employs TRBV7-3 and TRBJ1-1, with D unresolved. The germline V gene encodes CDR1 SGHTA and CDR2 FQGTGA. V was pared by 2 bases and J by 0 bases, with 10 bases between. The CDR3 loop spans 15 amino acids. The CDR3 reads CASSLVPEMNTEAFF. CDR3 DNA: TGTGCCAGCAGCTTAGTTCCCGAAATGAACACTGAAGCTTTCTTT.

The V and J genes are TRBV19 and TRBJ2-5; 9 bases line up with TRBD2. Looked up from germline, CDR1 is LNHDA and CDR2 is SQIVND (reference sequence). V trimming: 7 bases; J trimming: 6 bases; junction bases outside the gene matches: 12. The CDR3 contains 15 residues. The CDR3 DNA reads TGTGCCAGTACCCGGAGCGGGGGGCAGGTGAAGACCCAGTACTTC. Translating it yields CASTRSGGQVKTQYF.

This chain links TRBV3-1 (or the pseudogene TRBV3-2) with TRBJ1-3; perhaps TRBD1 as D (6 bases). This CDR3 spans 14 amino acids. The V and J ends lost 3 bases and 4 bases respectively, with 10 bases between them. Germline V lookup: CDR1 LGHDT, CDR2 YNNKEL (reference sequence). In nucleotides, the CDR3 is TGTGCCAGCAGCCAGGGGGCCGCAGGAAACACCATATATTTT. Protein: CASSQGAAGNTIYF.

V gene TRBV19 combines with J gene TRBJ1-5; 7 positions match TRBD1. This CDR3 is built from 17 residues. In germline, CDR1 is LNHDA, CDR2 SQIVND (reference sequence). Trimming cost V 4 bases and J 4 bases; bases outside gene matches: 13. CDR3 sequence: CASSTRQGLRPNQPQHF. CDR3 DNA: TGTGCCAGTAGTACCCGACAGGGTCTCAGGCCGAATCAGCCCCAGCATTTT.

This chain connects TRBV30 to TRBJ1-5, with no clear D. Trimming took off 0 bases at V and 5 bases at J, with 8 bases between the two ends. Per germline, CDR1 GTSNPN and CDR2 SVGIG (reference sequence). This CDR3 region has 13 residues. CDR3 protein: CAWSVKGDQPQHF. In DNA form, the CDR3 reads TGTGCCTGGAGTGTAAAGGGAGATCAGCCCCAGCATTTT.

This clone was picked up a small number of times. The chain recombines TRBV3-1 (or the pseudogene TRBV3-2) with TRBJ2-6; 9 bases are a match to TRBD1. This CDR3 is 18 amino acids long. Losses at the gene ends were 2 bases for V and 4 bases for J; bases not matched to a gene: 9. The germline V gene encodes CDR1 LGHDT and CDR2 YNNKEL (reference sequence). The CDR3 region has the DNA TGTGCCAGCAGCCAATTACAGGGGGCCCTCCGCGGGGCCAACGTCCTGACTTTC. It specifies CASSQLQGALRGANVLTF.

The CDR3 loop is CASSWGTSGSTDTQYF. The CDR3 DNA follows: TGCGCCAGCAGCTGGGGGACTAGCGGAAGCACAGATACGCAGTATTTT. J is TRBJ2-3 and V is TRBV5-1; 11 nucleotides line up with TRBD2. The CDR3 extends over 16 amino acids. The germline CDR1 and CDR2 sequences are SGHRS and YFSETQ. V trimming: 3 bases; J trimming: 0 bases; junction bases outside the gene matches: 3.

As for this clone: Other nucleotide sequences in the sample specify the same CDR3. The rearrangement links TRBV6-5 to TRBJ2-2; possibly TRBD1 for D (6 bases). Trimming removed 4 bases from V and 5 bases from J, with 14 bases in between. The CDR3 is made up of 15 amino acids. CDR1 and CDR2 (germline): MNHEY, SVGAGI. The CDR3 DNA is TGTGCCAGCAGTTCATCTCAGGGGTGGACCGGGGAGCTGTTTTTT. It encodes CASSSSQGWTGELFF.

This rearrangement joins TRBV5-1 to TRBJ2-7; either TRBD1 or TRBD2 may fit D (5 bases each). The germline V and J ends were trimmed by 0 bases and 6 bases, with 7 bases remaining between them. CDR1 and CDR2 (germline): SGHRS, YFSETQ. This CDR3 is built from 12 residues. CDR3 loop: CASSLGGSEQYV. The CDR3 nucleotides read TGCGCCAGCAGCTTGGGGGGGTCCGAGCAGTACGTC.

In its sample, this clone was seen a few times. The chain employs TRBV5-1 and TRBJ2-3, with D maybe TRBD2 (6 bases). Trimming removed 1 base from V and 5 bases from J, with 11 bases in between. Germline loops: CDR1 SGHRS, CDR2 YFSETQ. The CDR3 spans 14 residues. In nucleotides, the CDR3 is TGCGCCAGCAGCTTGTCTGCGACTAGAGATACGCAGTATTTT. Its protein is CASSLSATRDTQYF.

The J gene is TRBJ1-1, the V gene TRBV6-2 or TRBV6-3, with D possibly being TRBD1 (5 bases). The CDR3 runs to 13 residues. Trimming took off 6 bases at V and 10 bases at J, with 18 bases between the two ends. The germline gives CDR1 MNHEY, CDR2 SVGEGT. The CDR3 DNA sequence: TGTGCCAGCAGCCCCCTATCGGGGAGGGGAGCTTTCTTT. Protein sequence: CASSPLSGRGAFF.

The chain carries TRBV5-5 and TRBJ2-7; 11 bases match TRBD1. This CDR3 is 15 amino acids long. The V gene's germline CDR1 is SGHKS and CDR2 YYEKEE (reference sequence). The V segment lost 4 bases and the J segment 1 base; nucleotides outside the gene matches: 4. The CDR3 coding sequence is TGTGCCAGCAGCCGGGACAGGGGGGGATCCTACGAGCAGTACGTC. Protein: CASSRDRGGSYEQYV.

This sequence joins TRBV3-1 (or the pseudogene TRBV3-2) and TRBJ1-6; D is unclear. CDR3 size: 15 residues. Germline V CDR1 and CDR2: LGHDT, YNNKEL (reference sequence). V lost 6 bases and J lost 3, with 12 bases in between. As DNA, the CDR3 is TGTGCCAGCAGTCCTACGACACTCTATAATTCACCCCTCCACTTT. This codes for CASSPTTLYNSPLHF.

The V and J genes are TRBV21-1 and TRBJ2-6; TRBD1, the D gene given by the table, was not confirmed from the DNA. TRBV21-1 is deemed a pseudogene. The length of the CDR3 is 15 residues. DNA for the CDR3: TGTGCCAGCGGACAGGGACGGTCGGGGGCCAACGTCCTGACTTTC. Amino acids: CASGQGRSGANVLTF.

The CDR3 DNA is TGTGCCAGCAGCTTAGCGGCAGGGGGGGGTACTAATGAAAAACTGTTTTTT. Protein sequence: CASSLAAGGGTNEKLFF. V gene TRBV7-2 combines with J gene TRBJ1-4, with 7 bases matching TRBD1. CDR3 size: 17 residues. Trimming took 0 bases from V and 2 from J; bases not matched to a gene: 6. CDR1 is SGHTA, CDR2 FQGNSA, per germline. Full variable domain (outside the CDR3, taken from reference TRBV7-2 and TRBJ1-4): GAGVSQSPSNKVTEKGKDVELRCDPISGHTALYWYRQSLGQGLEFLIYFQGNSAPDKSGLPSDRFSAERTGGSVSTLTIQRTQQEDSAVYLCASSLAAGGGTNEKLFFGSGTQLSVL.